The table lists the clone carrying this TCR beta chain with a count of one. Its antigen is as yet unknown. This record belongs to a study of cytomegalovirus exposure and HLA in healthy donors. Study results and caveats: Through in vitro validation, three CMV-associated chains were shown to be specific for CMV antigens.

PCR employed 60 Vbeta and 13 Jbeta primers. The data were produced by immunoSEQ multiplex PCR, yet TCRdb's version contains in-frame clones alone and is incomplete. The repertoire holds 110,000 to 150,000 clones, with 82% as singletons. The TCR originated in a woman aged 40 to 55 in good health and CMV-seronegative. Sequencing input: PBMCs.

CDR3 loop: CASMRLAGGNSNTGELFF. CDR3 sequence (DNA): TGTGCCAGCATGAGGCTAGCGGGAGGGAATTCGAACACCGGGGAGCTGTTTTTT. This chain links TRBV27 with TRBJ2-2; 12 nucleotides align to TRBD2. V gave up 7 bases and J gave up 0 bases; unmatched junction bases: 9. The CDR3 has 18 amino acids. Germline assignment: CDR1 MNHEY and CDR2 SMNVEV (reference sequence).